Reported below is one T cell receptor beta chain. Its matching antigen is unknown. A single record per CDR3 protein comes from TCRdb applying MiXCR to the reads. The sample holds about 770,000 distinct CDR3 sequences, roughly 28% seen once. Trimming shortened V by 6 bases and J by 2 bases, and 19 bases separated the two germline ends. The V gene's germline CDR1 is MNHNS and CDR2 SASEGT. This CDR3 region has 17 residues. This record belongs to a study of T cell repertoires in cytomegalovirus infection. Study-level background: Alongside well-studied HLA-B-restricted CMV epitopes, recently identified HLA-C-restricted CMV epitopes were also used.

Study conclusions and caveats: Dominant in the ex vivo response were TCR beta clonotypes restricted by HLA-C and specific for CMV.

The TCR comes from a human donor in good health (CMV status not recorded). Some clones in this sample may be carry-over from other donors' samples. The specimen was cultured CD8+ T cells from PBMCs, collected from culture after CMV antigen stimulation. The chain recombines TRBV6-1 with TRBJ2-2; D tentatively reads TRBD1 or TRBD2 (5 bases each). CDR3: CASSEFGARGNTGELFF. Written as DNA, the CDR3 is TGTGCCAGCAGCGAATTTGGCGCGAGGGGAAACACCGGGGAGCTGTTTTTT.